These 14 T cell receptor beta chains came from one sample sequenced in a study of cytomegalovirus exposure and HLA in healthy donors. The primer mix had 60 Vbeta and 13 Jbeta primers. The data were produced by immunoSEQ multiplex PCR, yet TCRdb's version contains in-frame clones alone and is incomplete. The table has roughly 120,000 clones, over 70% seen once. Source material: PBMCs. These receptors were taken from a woman between 45 and 60 years old in good health and CMV-seropositive.

J is TRBJ1-2 and V is TRBV6-1; the match to TRBD1 covers 7 bases. The germline gives CDR1 MNHNS, CDR2 SASEGT. Trimming removed 5 bases from V and 4 bases from J; junction bases left unmatched: 10. This CDR3 is built from 15 residues. The CDR3 is CASSRDSSLVYGYTF. The CDR3 region has the DNA TGTGCCAGCAGTCGGGACAGTTCCTTAGTCTATGGCTACACCTTC.

This chain connects TRBV7-9 to TRBJ2-2; D remains ambiguous. The CDR3 has 15 amino acids. Germline V CDR1 and CDR2: SEHNR, FQNEAQ (reference sequence). The V end lost 1 base, the J end lost 0 bases, and 6 bases lay between the germline ends. The CDR3 here is CASSLVGANTGELFF. CDR3 bases: TGTGCCAGCAGCTTAGTAGGAGCGAACACCGGGGAGCTGTTTTTT. Looking up the rest from reference TRBV7-9 and TRBJ2-2 gives the full variable domain: DTGVSQNPRHKITKRGQNVTFRCDPISEHNRLYWYRQTLGQGPEFLTYFQNEAQLEKSRLLSDRFSAERPKGSFSTLEIQRTEQGDSAMYLCASSLVGANTGELFFGEGSRLTVL.

This chain uses TRBV7-9 with TRBJ1-6, with 12 bases fitting TRBD1. The CDR3 spans 16 residues. The J segment lost 10 bases and the V segment lost 4 bases, leaving 8 bases of the junction unmatched. Germline lookup yields CDR1 SEHNR and CDR2 FQNEAQ (reference sequence). The CDR3 loop reads CASSSPGQGAGSPLHF. CDR3 sequence (DNA): TGTGCCAGCAGCTCTCCGGGACAGGGGGCAGGGTCACCCCTCCACTTT.

The rearrangement links TRBV15 to TRBJ2-3; 9 nucleotides line up with TRBD1. With V trimmed by 9 bases and J by 6 bases, 10 bases remained unmatched. CDR1 is LNHNV and CDR2 is YYDKDF in the germline V gene (reference sequence). CDR3 length: 14 residues. The CDR3 is CATRRDRAVDTQYF. Written as DNA, the CDR3 is TGTGCCACACGCCGGGACAGGGCCGTGGATACGCAGTATTTT.

This chain uses TRBV5-4 with TRBJ2-1; no firm D call. CDR1 and CDR2 from the germline V gene are SGHNT and YYREEE (reference sequence). Trimming left V 4 bases short and J 5 bases short, with 16 bases between. This CDR3 region has 15 residues. The CDR3 DNA sequence: TGTGCCAGCAGCGTGGACCCACAAACCCACAATGAGCAGTTCTTC. Its protein is CASSVDPQTHNEQFF.

The J gene is TRBJ1-6, the V gene TRBV11-2; TRBD1 is a possible D gene (5 bases). The CDR3 length is 15 residues. Germline lookup yields CDR1 SGHAT and CDR2 FQNNGV. Trimming cost V 4 bases and J 10 bases, with 17 bases left between them. CDR3 loop: CASSSTRQISSPLHF. CDR3 sequence (DNA): TGTGCCAGCAGCTCAACCAGACAGATCTCGTCACCCCTCCACTTT.

The rearrangement links TRBV15 to TRBJ1-2; 9 bases are shared with TRBD1. This CDR3 comprises 15 residues. Unmatched junction bases numbered 6, after V lost 5 bases and J lost 2 bases. Germline-derived CDR1 and CDR2 are LNHNV and YYDKDF (reference sequence). CDR3 sequence reads: CATSGTGTGNYGYTF. The CDR3 DNA is TGTGCCACCAGCGGAACCGGGACAGGGAACTATGGCTACACCTTC.

The chain combines TRBV11-2 with TRBJ1-1, with TRBD1 as a possible D gene (6 bases). Trimming cost V 3 bases and J 1 base, with 12 bases left between them. There are 15 residues in the CDR3. CDR1 and CDR2 (germline): SGHAT, FQNNGV. The CDR3 loop is CASSFLVTGNTEAFF. The CDR3, as DNA: TGTGCCAGCAGCTTCCTAGTGACAGGGAACACTGAAGCTTTCTTT.

V gene TRBV7-9 combines with J gene TRBJ2-5; D perhaps matches TRBD1 (6 bases). This CDR3 is 18 amino acids long. Germline values: CDR1 SEHNR, CDR2 FQNEAQ (reference sequence). Trimming took off 4 bases at V and 2 bases at J, with 23 bases between the two ends. The CDR3 sequence is CASSYPLVWDTLQETQYF. In nucleotides, the CDR3 is TGTGCCAGCAGCTACCCGTTGGTTTGGGACACTTTACAAGAGACCCAGTACTTC.

This chain uses TRBV27 with TRBJ1-5; D possibly corresponds to TRBD1 (6 bases). Trimming pared 4 bases from V and 3 bases from J, leaving 19 bases between. Germline CDR1 reads MNHEY; CDR2 reads SMNVEV (reference sequence). The CDR3 is made up of 17 amino acids. The chain's CDR3 is CASSSKGTPTSNQPQHF. In nucleotides, the CDR3 is TGTGCCAGCAGTTCCAAAGGGACACCTACCTCCAATCAGCCCCAGCATTTT.

The V call is TRBV4-3, the J call TRBJ2-1; tentatively, D is TRBD1 (5 bases). The V gene's germline CDR1 is LGHNA and CDR2 YSLEER. The CDR3 runs to 16 residues. The V and J ends lost 1 base and 0 bases respectively, with 10 bases between them. The DNA for the CDR3 is TGCGCCAGCAGCCAAGGACAGAGACCCTCCTACAATGAGCAGTTCTTC. Translating it yields CASSQGQRPSYNEQFF.

This clone showed up just a few times. The chain has TRBV7-2 and TRBJ1-2; D is undetermined. The CDR3 sequence is 12 residues long. Looked up from germline, CDR1 is SGHTA and CDR2 is FQGNSA. Trimming pared 1 base from V and 4 bases from J, leaving 4 bases between. CDR3 region: CASSLDIYGYTF. The CDR3 DNA follows: TGTGCCAGCAGCTTAGACATCTATGGCTACACCTTC.

The CDR3 coding sequence is TGTGCTAGTGGTTTGCCCCCTACAGGGGACGATGGCACAGATACGCAGTATTTT. The encoded protein is CASGLPPTGDDGTDTQYF. This chain links TRBV12-5 with TRBJ2-3, with 7 nucleotides matching TRBD1. This CDR3 is 18 amino acids long. The germline gives CDR1 LGHNT, CDR2 FRNRAP. V shed 2 bases and J 1 base; nucleotides not matched to a gene: 12. The complete variable domain, with remaining parts taken from reference TRBV12-5 and TRBJ2-3, reads DARVTQTPRHKVTEMGQEVTMRCQPILGHNTVFWYRQTMMQGLELLAYFRNRAPLDDSGMPKDRFSAEMPDATLATLKIQPSEPRDSAVYFCASGLPPTGDDGTDTQYFGPGTRLTVL.

In this sample, this clone turned up once. J is TRBJ1-5 and V is TRBV18; 7 bases agree with TRBD1. The CDR3 has 14 amino acids. V shed 3 bases and J 5 bases; nucleotides not matched to a gene: 4. Germline lookup yields CDR1 KGHSH and CDR2 LQKENI. The CDR3: CASSPPGTDQPQHF. The CDR3 coding sequence is TGTGCCAGCTCACCGCCCGGGACAGATCAGCCCCAGCATTTT.